A selection of T cell receptor beta chains follows, all from one sample in a study of blood T cell repertoires in COVID-19. TCRdb keeps only in-frame clones here, not all; method: immunoSEQ multiplex PCR. This table has 400,000 or so clones, roughly 90% appearing once. The sequenced sample consisted of PBMCs or T cells enriched from blood (not recorded which). Source of these receptors: a middle-aged woman with acute COVID-19. CDR3s include the opening cysteine and the closing phenylalanine or tryptophan. The order of the fields is J gene, V gene, D gene, CDR3 protein. The D gene is left open where the match is weak.

TRBJ2-1,TRBV27,-,CASSSPRRGVGEQFF
TRBJ2-3,TRBV29-1,TRBD2,CSVDGAGGLRDTQYF
TRBJ2-7,TRBV11-2,TRBD1,CASSLAAGTGGAYEQYF
TRBJ1-2,TRBV19,-,CASIGGKDYGYTF
TRBJ1-5,TRBV11-2,-,CASSLGGSNQPQHF
TRBJ1-2,TRBV3-1/TRBV3-2,TRBD1,CASSPGTGYGYTF
TRBJ2-3,TRBV5-4,-,CASSAGARSDTQYF
TRBJ1-5,TRBV6-5,-,CASSYAPNQPQHF
TRBJ2-3,TRBV6-1,TRBD2,CASSEAFGGGRTDTQYF
TRBJ2-3,TRBV4-2,TRBD1,CASSQVGLQGAHPDTQYF
TRBJ2-5,TRBV30,TRBD2,CAWSKGSGGQETQYF
TRBJ2-1,TRBV5-4,-,CASKPDSSYNEQFF
TRBJ1-6,TRBV6-6,TRBD1,CASSPGGYNSPLHF
TRBJ1-1,TRBV3-1/TRBV3-2,-,CASSQEGYVGHTEAFF
TRBJ1-1,TRBV5-4,TRBD1,CASSLGAGQRNTEAFF
TRBJ2-7,TRBV6-5,-,CASSYFGTRVEQYF
TRBJ2-2,TRBV4-1,TRBD2,CASSQVWGGGAGELFF
TRBJ2-3,TRBV19,TRBD2,CASRPLAGGFSTDTQYF
TRBJ2-5,TRBV5-1,TRBD2,CASTQGLAEETQYF
TRBJ2-1,TRBV7-7,TRBD2,CASSLGAGGSNEQFF
TRBJ2-2,TRBV7-8,TRBD1,CASSTWTGNTGELFF
TRBJ2-5,TRBV27,-,CASSDTYLATQYF
TRBJ1-3,TRBV5-1,-,CASSLAGGFAGNTIYF
TRBJ1-1,TRBV6-5,TRBD1,CASSYRDRDTEAFF
TRBJ1-2,TRBV7-2,-,CASSLAPGVDYGYTF
TRBJ1-1,TRBV10-3,TRBD1,CAISALRTGPEAFF
TRBJ1-2,TRBV14,TRBD1,CASSQRQGGYGYTF
TRBJ1-2,TRBV6-5,-,CASRLQGNYGYTF
TRBJ1-1,TRBV24-1,-,CATRGPTGEAFF
TRBJ1-1,TRBV7-2,-,CASSFRVGDTEAFF
TRBJ2-1,TRBV3-1/TRBV3-2,TRBD1,CASSQEGRGPSSYNEQFF
TRBJ1-1,TRBV5-4,-,CASSKSLGGHTEAFF
TRBJ1-3,TRBV7-8,-,CASSPRAGNTIYF
TRBJ1-2,TRBV15,-,CATSRDQTPRWVGGYTF
TRBJ1-6,TRBV5-1,-,CASSPQPGPRDSPLHF
TRBJ2-3,TRBV7-9,-,CASSSKGGGTDTQYF
TRBJ2-6,TRBV18,-,CASSLQTGSGANVLTF
TRBJ1-5,TRBV5-5,-,CASSLAGGQPQHF
TRBJ2-7,TRBV24-1,-,CATKGRVGEQYF
TRBJ1-4,TRBV6-1,-,CASSDRLDSPNEKLFF
TRBJ1-1,TRBV5-1,-,CASSLRQGNTEAFF
TRBJ2-2,TRBV7-9,-,CASSLDRVSTGELFF
TRBJ1-1,TRBV27,-,CASSLSYRDTNTEAFF
TRBJ1-2,TRBV19,-,CASSIGTGRSNYGYTF
TRBJ2-7,TRBV25-1,-,CASSEGGGHFEQYF